The rows below give T cell receptor beta chains drawn from one sample of a study of T cells expressing NK-cell markers. From its re-call of the 5' RACE reads, TCRdb lists each CDR3 protein once, without DNA. The sample includes about 460,000 distinct CDR3 sequences. Sequencing used blood T cells: a sorted CD56 or NKG2C T cell subset, CD4+ or CD8+ T cells, or bulk PBMC T cells (not recorded which). The receptors were sampled from a woman in her fifties or sixties in good health. CDR3s include the opening cysteine and the closing phenylalanine or tryptophan. The order of the fields is V gene, J gene, CDR3 protein.

v_gene: TRBV29-1
j_gene: TRBJ1-1
CDR3aa: CSVEGALRNTEAFF

v_gene: TRBV6-4
j_gene: TRBJ2-1
CDR3aa: CASSALAGGPSDEQFF

v_gene: TRBV6-5
j_gene: TRBJ1-1
CDR3aa: CASSRRTGVTNTEAFF

v_gene: TRBV9
j_gene: TRBJ2-1
CDR3aa: CASSVGTSPSAGQFF

v_gene: TRBV5-1
j_gene: TRBJ2-7
CDR3aa: CASSLKGITAGEQYF

v_gene: TRBV11-3
j_gene: TRBJ2-1
CDR3aa: CASSSLIRYEQFF

v_gene: TRBV3-1
j_gene: TRBJ2-5
CDR3aa: CASGRGLGETQYF

v_gene: TRBV27
j_gene: TRBJ2-1
CDR3aa: CASRTSEHSGEQFF

v_gene: TRBV5-1
j_gene: TRBJ2-2
CDR3aa: CASSLVGGYTGELFF

v_gene: TRBV5-1
j_gene: TRBJ2-1
CDR3aa: CASKLAGFDEQFF

v_gene: TRBV12-3/TRBV12-4
j_gene: TRBJ2-3
CDR3aa: CASRRESTDTQYF

v_gene: TRBV10-1
j_gene: TRBJ2-5
CDR3aa: CASSESEGQQETQYF

v_gene: TRBV5-1
j_gene: TRBJ2-7
CDR3aa: CASSPDRAYEQYF

v_gene: TRBV5-1
j_gene: TRBJ2-3
CDR3aa: CASSLTSVSTDTQYF

v_gene: TRBV5-1
j_gene: TRBJ2-3
CDR3aa: CASSLARHPAQDTQYF

v_gene: TRBV20-1
j_gene: TRBJ2-7
CDR3aa: CSASPGGRYEQYF

v_gene: TRBV2
j_gene: TRBJ2-7
CDR3aa: CASTEGSGLLNSYEQYF

v_gene: TRBV5-1
j_gene: TRBJ1-1
CDR3aa: CASSTQQGVNTEAFF

v_gene: TRBV2
j_gene: TRBJ2-5
CDR3aa: CASSDFQETQYF

v_gene: TRBV20-1
j_gene: TRBJ2-7
CDR3aa: CSAGDRGLNEQYF

v_gene: TRBV14
j_gene: TRBJ1-1
CDR3aa: CASSQGLQATEAFF

v_gene: TRBV7-2
j_gene: TRBJ1-6
CDR3aa: CAIPESQFGSPLHF